This T cell receptor (beta chain) was sequenced during a study of identical twins. Findings and limits, study-wide: Abundant beta clonotypes from cord blood had fewer insertions, unlike memory repertoires, which showed none.

The cDNA had a unique molecular identifier and a template-switch universal primer site. TCRdb fed the 5' RACE reads into MiXCR, producing one record per CDR3 protein. The repertoire consists of around 960,000 distinct CDR3 sequences, with around an eighth occurring once and the leading ten covering around 1.5%. In regard to this clonotype: Its antigen is as yet unknown.

V was cut by 0 bases and J by 3 bases, with 15 bases left in between. This CDR3 contains 16 residues. The germline gives CDR1 SGHVS, CDR2 FNYEAQ. These data were also filed under a second study, of yellow fever vaccine responses in identical twins.

The specimen was PBMCs. The sequence was collected from a woman between 18 and 30 years old in good health. This chain links TRBV7-6 with TRBJ2-7; D tentatively reads TRBD1 or TRBD2 (5 bases each). The CDR3 bases are TGTGCCAGCAGCTTAGCGGGTTGGGGGTCTGACTACGAGCAGTACTTC. Amino acids: CASSLAGWGSDYEQYF.